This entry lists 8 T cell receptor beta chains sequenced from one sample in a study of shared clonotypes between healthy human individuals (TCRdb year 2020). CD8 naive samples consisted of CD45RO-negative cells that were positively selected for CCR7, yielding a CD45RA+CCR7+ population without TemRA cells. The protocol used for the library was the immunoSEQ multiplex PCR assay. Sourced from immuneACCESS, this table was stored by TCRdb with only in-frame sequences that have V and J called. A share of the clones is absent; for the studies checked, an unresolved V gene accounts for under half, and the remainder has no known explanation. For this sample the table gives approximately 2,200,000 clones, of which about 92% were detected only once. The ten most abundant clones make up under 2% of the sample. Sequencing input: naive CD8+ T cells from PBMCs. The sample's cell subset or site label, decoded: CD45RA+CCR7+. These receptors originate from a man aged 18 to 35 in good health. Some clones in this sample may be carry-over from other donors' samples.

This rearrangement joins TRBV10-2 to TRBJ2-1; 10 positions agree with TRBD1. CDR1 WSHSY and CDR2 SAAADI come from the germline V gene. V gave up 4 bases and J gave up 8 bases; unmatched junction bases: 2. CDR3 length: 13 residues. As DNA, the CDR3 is TGCGCCAGCAGTGGGGACAGGGGACATGAGCAGTTCTTC. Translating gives CASSGDRGHEQFF.

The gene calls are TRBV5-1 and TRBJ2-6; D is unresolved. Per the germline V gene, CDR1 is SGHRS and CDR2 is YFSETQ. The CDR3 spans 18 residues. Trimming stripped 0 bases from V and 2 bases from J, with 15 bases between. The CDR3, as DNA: TGCGCCAGCAGCTTGGTGGAGACGTTTATTCCTGGGGCCAACGTCCTGACTTTC. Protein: CASSLVETFIPGANVLTF.

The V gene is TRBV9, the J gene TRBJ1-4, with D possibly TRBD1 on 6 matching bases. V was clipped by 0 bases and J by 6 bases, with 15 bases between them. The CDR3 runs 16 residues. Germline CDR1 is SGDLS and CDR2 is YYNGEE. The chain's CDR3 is CASSVESRGPYEKLFF. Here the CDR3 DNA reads TGTGCCAGCAGCGTAGAGTCCCGGGGGCCCTATGAAAAACTGTTTTTT. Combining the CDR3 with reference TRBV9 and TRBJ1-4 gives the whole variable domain DSGVTQTPKHLITATGQRVTLRCSPRSGDLSVYWYQQSLDQGLQFLIQYYNGEERAKGNILERFSAQQFPDLHSELNLSSLELGDSALYFCASSVESRGPYEKLFFGSGTQLSVL.

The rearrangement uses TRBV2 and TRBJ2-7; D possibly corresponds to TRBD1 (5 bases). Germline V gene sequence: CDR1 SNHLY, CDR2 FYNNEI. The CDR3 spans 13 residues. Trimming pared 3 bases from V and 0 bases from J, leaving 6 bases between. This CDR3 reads CASSDDSSYEQYF. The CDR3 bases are TGTGCCAGCAGTGACGACAGCTCCTACGAGCAGTACTTC.

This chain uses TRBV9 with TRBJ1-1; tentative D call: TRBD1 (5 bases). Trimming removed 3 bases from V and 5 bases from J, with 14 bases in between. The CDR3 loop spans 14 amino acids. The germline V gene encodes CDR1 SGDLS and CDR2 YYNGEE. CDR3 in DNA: TGTGCCAGCAGCGCGGGGGTCAGGGAAACTGAAGCTTTCTTT. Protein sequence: CASSAGVRETEAFF.

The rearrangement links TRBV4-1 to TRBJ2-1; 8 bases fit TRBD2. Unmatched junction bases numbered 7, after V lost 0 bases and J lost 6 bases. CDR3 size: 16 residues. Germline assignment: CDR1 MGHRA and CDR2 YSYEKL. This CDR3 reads CASSQEPGLDANEQFF. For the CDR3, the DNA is TGCGCCAGCAGCCAAGAACCGGGACTAGACGCCAATGAGCAGTTCTTC.

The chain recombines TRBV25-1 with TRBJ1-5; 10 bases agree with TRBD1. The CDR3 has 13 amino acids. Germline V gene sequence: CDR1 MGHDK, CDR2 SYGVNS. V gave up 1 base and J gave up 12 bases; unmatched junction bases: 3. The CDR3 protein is CASSESGTGVQHF. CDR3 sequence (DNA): TGTGCCAGCAGTGAATCGGGGACAGGGGTCCAGCATTTT.

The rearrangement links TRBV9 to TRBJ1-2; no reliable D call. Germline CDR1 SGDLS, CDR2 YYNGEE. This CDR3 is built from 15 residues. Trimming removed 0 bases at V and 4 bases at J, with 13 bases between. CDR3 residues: CASSVASDVGYGYTF. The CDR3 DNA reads TGTGCCAGCAGCGTAGCGTCTGATGTCGGCTATGGCTACACCTTC.